The rows below give T cell receptor beta chains drawn from one sample of a study of T cell responses to AZD1222 COVID-19 vaccine. The data were produced by immunoSEQ multiplex PCR, yet TCRdb's version contains in-frame clones alone and is incomplete. The sample consists of tens of thousands of clones, approximately 80% of them appearing once. This specimen consisted of peripheral blood, obtained on day 0 of AZD1222 vaccination. The receptors here all came from an adult in good health. Both conserved end residues are trimmed from each CDR3.

v_gene | CDR3aa
TRBV6-6 | ATLQGAQGNQPQH
TRBV28 | ASSLLRLRAYNEQF
TRBV6-6 | ASSPTHSYNEQF
TRBV6-5 | ASTRLTGPNQPQH
TRBV9 | ASSGTRSGGTDTQY
TRBV6-2/TRBV6-3 | ASSLRLAATGELF
TRBV5-4 | ASSSGANYEQY
TRBV28 | ATETGGLAF
TRBV7-8 | ASSLVPSGGHSYNEQF
TRBV4-3 | ASSQDLGDPPYLYGYT
TRBV6-1 | ASSEGLAGGGFGELF
TRBV18 | ASTPGAGGGTDTQY
TRBV12-3/TRBV12-4 | ASSGTGNQPQH
TRBV7-9 | ASSWAGTSGDEQF
TRBV1 | TSSRTDRDYEQY
TRBV11-2 | ASSPNIGADTQY